The rows below give T cell receptor beta chains drawn from one sample of a study of blood T cell repertoires in COVID-19. Only in-frame clones appear in the TCRdb table, and some are missing; sequencing was by immunoSEQ multiplex PCR. This sample has roughly 250,000 clones, with roughly four fifths found just once. Sequenced material: peripheral blood. These receptors were collected from a woman aged 55-75 years with active or convalescent COVID-19. The CDR3 runs from the conserved cysteine through the conserved F or W. A D gene is named only where the DNA matches it firmly. The size entry is marked missing in some rows and otherwise reads once, few, many or a size class.

j_gene,len,v_gene,abundance,d_gene,CDR3nt,CDR3aa
TRBJ2-7,18,TRBV18,NA,NA,TGTGCCAGCTCACCCCCCAATACAGGGACGTCTACCTACTACGAGCAGTACTTC,CASSPPNTGTSTYYEQYF
TRBJ1-2,14,TRBV5-1,few,TRBD1,TGCGCCAGCAGCCTGGGGACAGCTGCGGAGGGCTACACCTTC,CASSLGTAAEGYTF
TRBJ2-1,14,TRBV2,NA,TRBD2,TGTGCCAGCAGAAGGGGACTAGCCAACAATGAGCAGTTCTTC,CASRRGLANNEQFF
TRBJ2-1,16,TRBV5-4,NA,NA,TGTGCCAGCAGCCCCCGAAGGGGGGGAGACTACAATGAGCAGTTCTTC,CASSPRRGGDYNEQFF
TRBJ2-1,14,TRBV21-1,NA,NA,TGTGCCAGCAGCAACGCAGTTCCAAACAATGAGCAGTTCTTC,CASSNAVPNNEQFF
TRBJ1-6,13,TRBV6-1,NA,NA,TGTGCCAGCAGTGAGGGGGGGAATCCGAGTTTCCACTTT,CASSEGGNPSFHF
TRBJ1-1,13,TRBV5-1,NA,NA,TGCGCCAGCAGCTTAACAGGGTACACTGAAGCTTTCTTT,CASSLTGYTEAFF
TRBJ2-7,16,TRBV27,NA,NA,TGTGCCAGCAGTTTATCGATCAGGGGAGTAGCCTACGAGCAGTACTTC,CASSLSIRGVAYEQYF
TRBJ1-6,14,TRBV12-5,NA,TRBD1,TGTGCTAGTGGTTGGGGGACAGCAAATTCACCCCTCCACTTT,CASGWGTANSPLHF
TRBJ2-7,14,TRBV11-3,once,TRBD1,TGTGCCAGCAGCCCCGACAGGGTATCCTACGAGCAGTACTTC,CASSPDRVSYEQYF
TRBJ1-1,16,TRBV5-1,NA,TRBD1,TGCGCCAGCAGCTTGGGACAGGGGCTTGTGAACACTGAAGCTTTCTTT,CASSLGQGLVNTEAFF
TRBJ1-2,14,TRBV5-4,NA,NA,TGTGCCAGCAGCTCAGGACAGATGTTCTATGGCTACACCTTC,CASSSGQMFYGYTF
TRBJ2-5,13,TRBV30,NA,NA,TGTGCCTGGAGTGTCCGTCCGCAAGAGACCCAGTACTTC,CAWSVRPQETQYF
TRBJ2-6,15,TRBV7-9,NA,NA,TGTGCCAGCAGCTTAGTCTACGCTGGGGCCAACGTCCTGACTTTC,CASSLVYAGANVLTF
TRBJ1-3,13,TRBV10-3,NA,NA,TGTGCCATCTCGGGGGGAGGCGGAAACACCATATATTTT,CAISGGGGNTIYF
TRBJ1-3,14,TRBV30,NA,NA,TGTGCCTGGAGTGTAGCAGGCTTTGGAAACACCATATATTTT,CAWSVAGFGNTIYF
TRBJ2-7,17,TRBV6-4,NA,NA,TGTGCCAGCAGTGACTCGAGGCTAGCGACTACGATCTACGAGCAGTACTTC,CASSDSRLATTIYEQYF
TRBJ2-7,14,TRBV11-2,NA,NA,TGTGCCAGCAGCCCCTGGACTGCGACGGGGGAGCAGTACTTC,CASSPWTATGEQYF
TRBJ2-7,14,TRBV5-4,NA,TRBD2,TGTGCCAGCAGCTTGGCCGGGGGGGCGGGAGAGCAGTACTTC,CASSLAGGAGEQYF
TRBJ1-1,18,TRBV6-1,NA,NA,TGTGCCAGCAGTGTCAGCAACTGGGGAGACAGGCGGAACACTGAAGCTTTCTTT,CASSVSNWGDRRNTEAFF
TRBJ1-6,16,TRBV6-6,few,NA,TGTGCCAGCAGTTACGGGCGGGGGCGCAGAAATTCACCCCTCCACTTT,CASSYGRGRRNSPLHF
TRBJ1-1,13,TRBV6-2/TRBV6-3,NA,NA,TGTGCCAGCAGTTATGTGGGAGGCACTGAAGCTTTCTTT,CASSYVGGTEAFF
TRBJ2-3,14,TRBV7-2,once,TRBD2,TGTGCCAGCAGCTATGGGGGGGGGATAGATACGCAGTATTTT,CASSYGGGIDTQYF
TRBJ1-2,15,TRBV6-2/TRBV6-3,NA,NA,TGTGCCAGCAGCGATCCCGCCGACATGGGTTATGGCTACACCTTC,CASSDPADMGYGYTF
TRBJ2-7,15,TRBV9,NA,NA,TGTGCCAGCAGCGTGGGGACGGGACACCTCTACGAGCAGTACTTC,CASSVGTGHLYEQYF
TRBJ1-3,13,TRBV7-3,NA,NA,TGTGCCAGCAGCTTACAGGCTGGAAACACCATATATTTT,CASSLQAGNTIYF
TRBJ2-3,11,TRBV18,NA,NA,TGTGCCAGCTCACCGGAGGATACGCAGTATTTT,CASSPEDTQYF
TRBJ1-1,12,TRBV30,NA,NA,TGTGCCTGGAGCCCCAACATTCCTGAAGCTTTCTTT,CAWSPNIPEAFF
TRBJ2-1,11,TRBV6-5,once,TRBD1,TGTGCCTCGGGACAGGGGAATGAGCAGTTCTTC,CASGQGNEQFF
TRBJ1-2,16,TRBV5-4,NA,TRBD1,TGTGCCAGCAGCCCCATTGACAGGGTACCGAACTATGGCTACACCTTC,CASSPIDRVPNYGYTF
TRBJ2-1,15,TRBV9,NA,TRBD1,TGTGCCAGCAGCACCTGGGACAGGGAATACAATGAGCAGTTCTTC,CASSTWDREYNEQFF
TRBJ1-1,14,TRBV2,NA,TRBD1,TGTGCCAGCAGTGGAGGGACAGGGGAGGCTGAAGCTTTCTTT,CASSGGTGEAEAFF
TRBJ1-2,14,TRBV19,NA,TRBD1,TGTGCCAGTGAGTGGACAGGGGCTCCTTATGGCTACACCTTC,CASEWTGAPYGYTF
TRBJ1-2,13,TRBV5-4,NA,TRBD1,TGTGCCAGCAGCTTACAGGGGGGGGTTGGCTACACCTTC,CASSLQGGVGYTF
TRBJ2-5,12,TRBV10-3,NA,NA,TGTGCCATCGGCGTCAGGGAAGAGACCCAGTACTTC,CAIGVREETQYF
TRBJ1-1,18,TRBV10-3,NA,TRBD1,TGTGCCATCAGTGAGCTCCCGACAGGGCGACTTATGAACACTGAAGCTTTCTTT,CAISELPTGRLMNTEAFF
TRBJ2-1,12,TRBV19,NA,NA,TGTGCCAGCCATGATGGAGCGCGTGAGCAGTTCTTC,CASHDGAREQFF
TRBJ1-5,12,TRBV24-1,once,NA,TGTGCCACCAGTCGTGGCCGAGGGCCCCAGCATTTT,CATSRGRGPQHF
TRBJ2-7,14,TRBV6-6,NA,NA,TGTGCCAGCAGTTACCCCCGTGGGGGGTGGGAGCAGTACTTC,CASSYPRGGWEQYF